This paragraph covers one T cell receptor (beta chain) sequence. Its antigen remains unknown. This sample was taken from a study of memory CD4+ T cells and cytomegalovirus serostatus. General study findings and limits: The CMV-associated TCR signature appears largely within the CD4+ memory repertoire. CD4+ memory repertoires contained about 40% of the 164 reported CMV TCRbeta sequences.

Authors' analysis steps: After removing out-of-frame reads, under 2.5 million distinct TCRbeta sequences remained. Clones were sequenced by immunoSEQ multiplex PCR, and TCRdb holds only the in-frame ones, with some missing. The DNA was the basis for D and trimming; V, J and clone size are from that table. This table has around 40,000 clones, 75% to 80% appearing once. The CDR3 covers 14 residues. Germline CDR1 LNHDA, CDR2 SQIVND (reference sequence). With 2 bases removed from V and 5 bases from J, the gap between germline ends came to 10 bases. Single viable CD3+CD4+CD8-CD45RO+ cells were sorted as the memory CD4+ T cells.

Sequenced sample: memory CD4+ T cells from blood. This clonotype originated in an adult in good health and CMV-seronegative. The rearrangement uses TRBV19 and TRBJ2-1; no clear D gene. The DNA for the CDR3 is TGTGCCAGTAGTATATCATCCCTTCACAATGAGCAGTTCTTC. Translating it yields CASSISSLHNEQFF.